The TCR beta chain described here comes from a study of shared clonotypes between healthy human individuals. Germline CDR1 is MNHEY and CDR2 is SMNVEV (reference sequence). Trimming stripped 5 bases from V and 4 bases from J, with 12 bases between. This CDR3 is 14 amino acids long. CD8 cells classed as naive were CD45RO-negative and positively selected for CCR7, excluding terminally differentiated effector memory CD45RA+ cells. Of note for this clone: Its specificity is unknown.

The method was immunoSEQ multiplex PCR; TCRdb's version includes in-frame clones alone and lacks a portion of them. The sample carries approximately 720,000 clones, roughly 94% recorded once. Study observations and caveats: Of the naive CD4 clonotypes, about 5.4% were shared across several donors.

Sequencing used naive CD8+ T cells sorted from blood. The chain uses TRBV27 and TRBJ1-5; D unresolved. This sequence was found in a man aged 25-45 years in good health. The DNA of the CDR3 is TGTGCCAGCAGTCTGGCGGCGGGAAATCAGCCCCAGCATTTT. It encodes CASSLAAGNQPQHF.